The rows below give T cell receptor beta chains drawn from one sample of a study of blood T cells in healthy people across ages. TCRdb reprocessed the 5' RACE reads via MiXCR and lists one record per CDR3 protein. Among 550,000 to 800,000 distinct CDR3 sequences listed, approximately 29% were seen once. Sequenced material: blood. These receptors were obtained from a woman aged 80 or over in good health. Each CDR3 is given with its conserved first and last residue. D genes are given only for firm matches. Clone size appears in some rows only: once, few, many, or a class for an expanded clone.

15	many	TRBV7-2	TRBJ2-4	TRBD2	CASSLEPGLGSIQYF	TGTGCCAGCAGCTTAGAGCCCGGACTAGGAAGCATTCAGTACTTC
16	few	TRBV7-9	TRBJ2-1	.	CASSSQGRSSYNEQFF	TGTGCCAGCAGCTCCCAGGGGAGAAGCTCCTACAATGAGCAGTTCTTC
15	many	TRBV6-1	TRBJ2-7	TRBD1	CASSGKTGATYEQYF	TGTGCCAGCAGTGGGAAGACAGGGGCTACCTACGAGCAGTACTTC
15	many	TRBV7-2	TRBJ2-3	.	CASSLGKGGLYTQYF	TGTGCCAGCAGCTTAGGGAAGGGGGGGCTATATACGCAGTATTTT
18	many	TRBV5-1	TRBJ2-3	TRBD2	CASSLGSGGARHTDTQYF	TGCGCCAGCAGCTTGGGTAGCGGGGGGGCTCGTCACACAGATACGCAGTATTTT
14	many	TRBV15	TRBJ2-7	TRBD1	CATSSSLHRGEQYF	TGTGCCACCAGCTCAAGCCTCCACAGGGGCGAGCAGTACTTC
11	many	TRBV27	TRBJ2-1	.	CASSFAHEQFF	TGTGCCAGCAGTTTCGCACATGAGCAGTTCTTC
14	many	TRBV24-1	TRBJ2-1	TRBD2	CATSDAPAGDEQFF	TGTGCCACCAGTGATGCCCCAGCGGGGGATGAGCAGTTCTTC
14	few	TRBV4-3	TRBJ2-2	.	CASSQERGTGELFF	TGCGCCAGCAGCCAAGAGAGGGGCACCGGGGAGCTGTTTTTT
15	many	TRBV6-5	TRBJ1-6	TRBD1	CASRSSGTGASPLHF	TGTGCCAGCAGGTCCTCCGGGACAGGGGCCTCACCCCTCCACTTT
14	.	TRBV7-2	TRBJ1-2	.	CASSFPGAHYGYTF	TGTGCCAGCAGCTTTCCGGGGGCCCACTATGGCTACACCTTC
12	many	TRBV12-3/TRBV12-4	TRBJ1-2	.	CASSRNVYGYTF	TGTGCCAGCAGTAGGAATGTTTATGGCTACACCTTC
16	many	TRBV5-1	TRBJ2-3	TRBD2	CASSLETSGTRDTQYF	TGCGCCAGCAGCTTGGAGACTAGCGGAACTCGAGATACGCAGTATTTT
15	many	TRBV7-2	TRBJ2-7	TRBD2	CASSWTSGTLGEQYF	TGTGCCAGCAGCTGGACTAGCGGGACGCTGGGGGAGCAGTACTTC
14	many	TRBV9	TRBJ2-7	TRBD1	CASSARQGAVEQYF	TGTGCCAGCAGCGCCAGACAGGGTGCGGTAGAGCAGTACTTC
15	.	TRBV9	TRBJ1-1	.	CASSLQGSGNTEAFF	TGTGCCAGCAGCCTCCAGGGGTCAGGGAACACTGAAGCTTTCTTT
12	many	TRBV5-6	TRBJ2-7	.	CASSISSYEQYF	TGTGCCAGCAGTATTAGCTCCTACGAGCAGTACTTC
17	many	TRBV9	TRBJ2-7	.	CASSVEPMAGASWGQYF	TGTGCCAGCAGCGTAGAGCCTATGGCAGGGGCCAGTTGGGGGCAGTACTTC
13	.	TRBV30	TRBJ1-6	.	CARMVKGGSPLHF	TGTGCCAGGATGGTGAAAGGAGGATCACCCCTCCACTTT
14	many	TRBV20-1	TRBJ1-2	TRBD1	CSARDNRGSYGYTF	TGCAGTGCTAGGGATAACAGGGGCTCCTATGGCTACACCTTC
17	many	TRBV9	TRBJ2-5	TRBD2	CASSVGWGGGSQETQYF	TGTGCCAGCAGCGTAGGGTGGGGCGGGGGGAGCCAAGAGACCCAGTACTTC
15	few	TRBV7-9	TRBJ2-1	TRBD2	CASSMLAGGQDEQFF	TGTGCCAGCAGCATGTTAGCGGGGGGGCAGGATGAGCAGTTCTTC
14	.	TRBV9	TRBJ1-4	.	CASSVNGFNEKRFF	TGTGCCAGCAGCGTAAACGGATTTAATGAAAAACGGTTTTTT
15	many	TRBV5-1	TRBJ1-6	.	CASSTERAFNSPLHF	TGCGCCAGCAGCACGGAGAGGGCGTTTAATTCACCCCTCCACTTT
20	few	TRBV5-1	TRBJ2-5	TRBD2	CASSYLLLPGTSGGQETQYF	TGCGCCAGCAGCTATCTCCTTCTTCCCGGGACTAGCGGGGGGCAAGAGACCCAGTACTTC
16	many	TRBV7-2	TRBJ1-5	.	CASSPRQAGGNQPQHF	TGTGCCAGCAGCCCCCGACAGGCGGGTGGCAATCAGCCCCAGCATTTT
14	many	TRBV21-1	TRBJ1-1	.	CASSSLPGRARTFF	TGTGCCAGCAGCTCCCTCCCGGGACGAGCGAGGACTTTCTTT
12	many	TRBV5-1	TRBJ2-3	.	CASSVYTDTQYF	TGCGCCAGCAGCGTCTACACAGATACGCAGTATTTT
15	many	TRBV20-1	TRBJ2-1	.	CSASKTSSSYNEQFF	TGCAGTGCTAGTAAGACCAGCAGCTCCTACAATGAGCAGTTCTTC
13	many	TRBV7-2	TRBJ1-2	TRBD1	CASSWGQGFGYTF	TGTGCCAGCAGCTGGGGACAGGGCTTTGGCTACACCTTC
14	many	TRBV14	TRBJ2-5	.	CASSQGGPGPYLYF	TGTGCCAGCAGCCAAGGGGGCCCGGGGCCTTACCTGTACTTC
16	few	TRBV5-1	TRBJ1-4	TRBD1	CASSLGDRATNEKLFF	TGCGCCAGCAGCTTGGGGGACAGGGCAACTAATGAAAAACTGTTTTTT
15	many	TRBV7-3	TRBJ2-1	TRBD2	CASSFSSGGAGEQFF	TGTGCCAGCAGCTTCTCTAGCGGGGGGGCCGGGGAGCAGTTCTTC
12	many	TRBV20-1	TRBJ1-6	.	CSARGTNSPLHF	TGCAGTGCTAGGGGAACTAATTCACCCCTCCACTTT
12	.	TRBV20-1	TRBJ2-7	TRBD1	CSAKGQGYQQYF	TGCAGTGCTAAGGGACAGGGCTACCAGCAGTACTTC
14	.	TRBV9	TRBJ2-2	.	CASSVVGDTGELFF	TGTGCCAGCAGCGTAGTTGGGGACACCGGGGAGCTGTTTTTT
14	.	TRBV9	TRBJ2-3	.	CASSVDWGSDTQYF	TGTGCCAGCAGCGTAGATTGGGGATCAGATACGCAGTATTTT
15	many	TRBV29-1	TRBJ1-2	TRBD1	CSARQGVGDNYGYTF	TGCAGCGCCAGACAGGGGGTGGGGGATAACTATGGCTACACCTTC
14	few	TRBV2	TRBJ1-2	.	CASRQTVNGYGYTF	TGTGCCAGCAGGCAAACGGTAAACGGATATGGCTACACCTTC
16	.	TRBV7-2	TRBJ1-4	TRBD1	CASSLAPGGANEKRFF	TGTGCCAGCAGCTTAGCCCCAGGGGGGGCTAATGAAAAACGGTTTTTT
16	few	TRBV9	TRBJ1-1	.	CASSEVARGGSTEAFF	TGTGCCAGCAGCGAGGTGGCCAGGGGAGGAAGCACTGAAGCTTTCTTT
14	.	TRBV20-1	TRBJ2-1	TRBD2	CSADLAGVYNEQFF	TGCAGTGCTGACTTAGCGGGGGTCTACAATGAGCAGTTCTTC
13	few	TRBV11-3	TRBJ1-1	.	CASSFGRNTEAFF	TGTGCCAGCAGCTTCGGGAGGAACACTGAAGCTTTCTTT
15	.	TRBV5-1	TRBJ1-5	.	CASSHTGGAGQPQHF	TGCGCCAGCAGCCACACTGGGGGGGCAGGCCAGCCCCAGCATTTT
13	.	TRBV30	TRBJ2-3	.	CAWAGGRTDTQYF	TGTGCCTGGGCCGGAGGCAGAACAGATACGCAGTATTTT
15	.	TRBV27	TRBJ2-6	TRBD2	CASSMGTTGANVLTF	TGTGCCAGCAGCATGGGGACTACTGGGGCCAACGTCCTGACTTTC
15	many	TRBV5-5	TRBJ2-1	.	CASSPEGVSYNEQFF	TGTGCCAGCAGCCCCGAGGGGGTCTCCTACAATGAGCAGTTCTTC
12	many	TRBV7-2	TRBJ1-2	.	CASSPGRAGYTF	TGTGCCAGCAGCCCCGGGAGAGCAGGCTACACCTTC
14	many	TRBV7-9	TRBJ2-5	.	CASSLRQTQETQYF	TGTGCCAGCAGCTTGCGACAGACGCAAGAGACCCAGTACTTC
15	once	TRBV7-2	TRBJ2-3	.	CASSVLGERTDTQYF	TGTGCCAGCAGCGTCCTAGGGGAGCGCACAGATACGCAGTATTTT
17	.	TRBV10-3	TRBJ2-7	.	CAISESGLGRGSYEQYF	TGTGCCATCAGTGAGTCAGGGTTGGGACGGGGATCCTACGAGCAGTACTTC